The clone carrying this T cell receptor beta chain was recorded a few times. This specimen comes from a study of CD8+ T cells in alopecia areata. CDR1 is SEHNR and CDR2 is FQNEAQ in the germline V gene (reference sequence). Deletions cut 4 bases from V and 3 bases from J, with 6 bases between. This CDR3 comprises 13 residues. CD25+CD127- cells were obtained by sorting CD4+ cells, for about 5 patients. RNA extraction and reverse transcription yielded cDNA as sequencing template. Clones were sequenced by immunoSEQ multiplex PCR, and TCRdb holds only the in-frame ones, with some missing. The sample has 35,000 to 45,000 clones, nearly 55% seen once.

This sequence was found in a human donor with alopecia areata. The V and J genes are TRBV7-9 and TRBJ2-2; D remains unclear. Sequencing was done on a sample of CD4+ Tregs sorted from blood. The CDR3 protein is CASSSLYTGELFF. For the CDR3, the DNA is TGTGCCAGCAGCTCTCTCTACACCGGGGAGCTGTTTTTT.